Shown below are 15 T cell receptor delta chains from a single sample sequenced in a study of fetal and pediatric gammadelta thymocytes (dated 2022 in TCRdb). Sequencing was carried out with an Illumina MiSeq. TCRdb reran clone calling on the public reads with CATT; rows sharing one DNA sequence were then combined. This sample gives about 620 delta-chain clones in total; roughly 33% of them show up just once. Clones ranked in the top ten supply around 19% of the sample. Sequenced material: Vgamma9Vdelta2 gamma-delta T cells from the thymus. The cell subset or site label corresponds to: sorted CD3+gammadeltaTCR+Vgamma9+Vdelta2+ thymocytes. The receptors were sampled from a child who underwent cardiac surgery and was recorded as healthy.

To note about this clone: Only one base separates this from a far larger clonotype, so it likely reflects a read error. A V gene of TRDV2 was called, but no J gene was assigned; the D segment call TRDD3 is taken from the table without a DNA check. The CDR3 loop spans 14 amino acids. The V gene's germline CDR1 is GEAIGNYY and CDR2 EKD. CDR3 protein: CACDKGIHTDKHIF. Written as DNA, the CDR3 is TGTGCCTGTGACAAGGGGATACACACCGATAAACACATCTTT.

In regard to this clone: With a far larger clone one base away, a read error is the likely cause. Other DNA sequences in the same sample also yield this CDR3. The chain joins TRDV1 to TRDJ1; D possibly corresponds to TRDD3 (7 bases). Germline values: CDR1 TSWWSYY, CDR2 QGS. The CDR3 has 23 residues. Trimming removed 6 bases from V and 0 bases from J, with 38 bases in between. CDR3 sequence (DNA): TGTGCTCTTGGTGAATTTATCCCTTCCGGGGCGGGGGGATTCCCCTTGTACACCGATAAACTCATCTTT. Residues: CALGEFIPSGAGGFPLYTDKLIF.

As concerns this clone: With a far larger clone one base away, a read error is the likely cause. The chain carries TRDV2 and TRDJ1, with TRDD3 matching over 13 bases. TCRdb is silent on the J gene; assignment here came from matching the DNA to germline. The CDR3 consists of 25 residues. Germline V gives CDR1 GEAIGNYY, CDR2 EKD. Trimming removed 3 bases from V and 1 base from J; junction bases left unmatched: 31. CDR3 sequence: CACDHRPFLLPLLGDTAQLTDKLIF. The CDR3 DNA follows: TGTGCCTGTGACCACCGCCCATTCCTTTTGCCGTTACTGGGGGATACGGCCCAACTCACCGATAAACTCATCTTT.

Sample share makes this clone large. The chain uses TRDV2 and TRDJ1; TRDD3 matches 10 bases. The J segment lost 0 bases and the V segment lost 0 bases, leaving 9 bases of the junction unmatched. The CDR3 is 18 amino acids. Germline V gene sequence: CDR1 GEAIGNYY, CDR2 EKD. CDR3 in DNA: TGTGCCTGTGACACCGGCTTCGCGACTGGGGGATACACCGATAAACTCATCTTT. Its translation: CACDTGFATGGYTDKLIF.

This clone has just a few counts. A far larger clone lies a single base away; this is likely a read error. The V gene is TRDV2, the J gene TRDJ3; TRDD3 matches at 12 bases. The CDR3 runs 18 residues. The V and J ends lost 0 bases and 5 bases, in that order; junction bases with no gene match: 4. Germline lookup yields CDR1 GEAIGNYY and CDR2 EKD. The CDR3 bases are TGTGCCTGTGACACCGTACTGGGGGATACCCGGGACACCCGACAGATGTTTTTC. It encodes CACDTVLGDTRDTRQMFF.

This clone is termed large. The V and J genes are TRDV2 and TRDJ1, with TRDD3 matching over 7 bases. Germline trimming cut 3 bases from V and 7 bases from J; bases unmatched to any gene: 13. The CDR3 has 15 residues. Germline V gives CDR1 GEAIGNYY, CDR2 EKD. The CDR3 protein is CACDSRPGGGGKLIF. CDR3 bases: TGTGCCTGTGACTCCCGCCCTGGGGGGGGAGGTAAACTCATCTTT.

This clone has only a few counts. The likely explanation is a read error, given a far larger clone one base away. V is TRDV2 and J is TRDJ2; D is unclear. The J gene is not listed in TCRdb, so it was assigned here from a DNA match to germline. The germline CDR1 and CDR2 sequences are GEAIGNYY and EKD. The ends were cut back, 0 bases at V and 0 bases at J, with 13 bases in the middle. The CDR3 extends over 17 amino acids. The CDR3 spells CACDTAEEGALTAQLFF. The CDR3 bases are TGTGCCTGTGACACCGCTGAGGAGGGAGCTTTGACAGCACAACTCTTCTTT.

Within the sample, this clone is medium-sized. The chain links TRDV2 to TRDJ1; 12 nucleotides align to TRDD3. From germline, CDR1 is GEAIGNYY and CDR2 EKD. This CDR3 is 18 amino acids long. With V trimmed by 5 bases and J by 0 bases, 12 bases remained unmatched. CDR3: CACVPRLGDTQYTDKLIF. The CDR3 DNA sequence: TGTGCCTGTGTCCCACGACTGGGGGATACCCAGTACACCGATAAACTCATCTTT.

In its sample, this clone is medium-sized. The chain joins TRDV2 to TRDJ1; 9 bases map to TRDD3. This CDR3 spans 13 amino acids. V lost 6 bases to trimming and J lost 4 bases; unmatched junction nucleotides: 5. Germline CDR1 reads GEAIGNYY; CDR2 reads EKD. In nucleotides, the CDR3 is TGTGCCTGTATTCGACTGGGGGACGATAAACTCATCTTT. It translates to CACIRLGDDKLIF.

With respect to this clone: One base away lies a much larger clone, so this may be a sequencing read error. The J gene is TRDJ3, the V gene TRDV2, with 9 bases identical to TRDD3. After removal of 0 bases from V and 0 bases from J, the junction contained 2 bases not matched to a gene. This CDR3 has 18 residues. Germline V gives CDR1 GEAIGNYY, CDR2 EKD. The DNA for the CDR3 is TGTGCCTGTGACACCGCTGGGGGATTCTCCTGGGACACCCGACAGATGTTTTTC. This translates into CACDTAGGFSWDTRQMFF.

Regarding this clone: It differs at one base from a far larger clone, so likely a read error. V usage is TRDV2 and J usage is TRDJ1; unclear D gene. TCRdb supplies no J gene; here it was assigned by aligning the nucleotide sequence to germline. This CDR3 comprises 14 residues. Germline V lookup: CDR1 GEAIGNYY, CDR2 EKD. V dropped 3 bases and J dropped 0 bases, with 10 bases sitting between them. CDR3 sequence (DNA): TGTGCCTGTGACCCGGGACATCACACCGATAAACTCATCTTT. This encodes CACDPGHHTDKLIF.

This clone was seen more than once but under ten times. A far larger clone is just one base off, so this is likely a read error. The chain links TRDV2 to TRDJ1; TRDD3 matches 12 bases. The germline V gene has CDR1 GEAIGNYY and CDR2 EKD. This CDR3 has 14 residues. Written as DNA, the CDR3 is TGTGCCTGTGACGTACTGGGGGATACCGATAAACGCATCTTT. As protein: CACDVLGDTDKRIF.

A note on this clone: A read error likely explains this, since a far larger clone differs by one base. The same CDR3 is also encoded by other DNA sequences in this sample. The J gene is TRDJ1, the V gene TRDV2, with 8 bases identical to TRDD3. The CDR3 is 14 residues long. Germline lookup yields CDR1 GEAIGNYY and CDR2 EKD. CDR3 nucleotides: TGTGCCTGTGACAAGGGGATACACACCGATAAACTAATCTTT. This encodes CACDKGIHTDKLIF.

The chain couples TRDV2 to TRDJ3; 8 bases agree with TRDD3. This CDR3 has 19 amino acids. The J segment lost 0 bases and the V segment lost 0 bases, leaving 6 bases of the junction unmatched. The germline CDR1 and CDR2 sequences are GEAIGNYY and EKD. The chain's CDR3 is CACDTWGISRSWDTRQMFF. CDR3 bases: TGTGCCTGTGACACCTGGGGGATCAGCCGCTCCTGGGACACCCGACAGATGTTTTTC.

A few counts support this clone. This may be a read error: a much more frequent sequence differs by one nucleotide. The chain employs TRDV2 and TRDJ1, with 8 bases matching TRDD3. This CDR3 comprises 14 residues. The germline V gene encodes CDR1 GEAIGNYY and CDR2 EKD. The V segment lost 5 bases and the J segment 0 bases; nucleotides outside the gene matches: 4. The CDR3 DNA reads TGTGCCTGTGCCAAGGGGATACACACCGATAAACTCATCTTT. This gives the protein CACAKGIHTDKLIF.